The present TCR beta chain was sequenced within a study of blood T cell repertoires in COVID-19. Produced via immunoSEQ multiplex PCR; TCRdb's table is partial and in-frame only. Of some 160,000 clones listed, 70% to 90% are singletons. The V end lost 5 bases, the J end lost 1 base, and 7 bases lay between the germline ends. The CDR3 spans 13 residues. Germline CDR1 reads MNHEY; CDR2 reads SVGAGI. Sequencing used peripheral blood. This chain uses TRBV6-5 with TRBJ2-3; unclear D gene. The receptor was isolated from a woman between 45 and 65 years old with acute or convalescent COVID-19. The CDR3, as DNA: TGTGCCAGCAGTCGTACAGGCACAGATACGCAGTATTTT. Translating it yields CASSRTGTDTQYF.